This entry features one T cell receptor (beta chain) sequence. Its antigen is unknown. Mismatch with germline at one junction end may stem from a read error. The sample originates from a study of T cells in Graves' hyperthyroidism and ophthalmopathy. The CDR3 regions of TCR beta were amplified from RNA transcripts. Carried out on the TCR CDR3, a first-round RT-PCR used the HTBI primer set. TCRdb used MiXCR to reprocess the multiplex PCR reads, holding one entry per CDR3 protein. The sample records roughly 400,000 distinct CDR3 sequences, over 12% being singletons. Germline CDR1 is MGHRA and CDR2 is YSYEKL. The CDR3 contains 15 residues. Overall study results and limits: Blood also carried most thyroid clonotypes expanded above 0.001.

Sequencing was performed on blood. The chain is built from TRBV4-1 and TRBJ2-3; TRBD2 might be the D (6 bases). The clonotype was recovered from a man aged 50-60 years with Graves' ophthalmopathy. The CDR3 DNA reads as TGCGCCAGCGGCCAACGCGGGACTAGCACAGATACGCAGTATTTT. As protein: CASGQRGTSTDTQYF.